The 9 T cell receptor beta chains below were found in one sample sequenced in a study of T-cell reconstitution after alpha-beta-depleted transplantation in children. During its preparation, the TCRbeta library received unique molecular identifiers. TCRdb recomputed calls from the PCR reads with MiXCR, one row per CDR3 protein. The table records approximately 490,000 distinct CDR3 sequences, approximately 12% of them present only once. The sequences come from PBMCs from the stem cell graft donor, collected from the stem cell graft. The source is a human donor who donated a stem cell graft to a child with combined immunodeficiency.

Only a few counts were recorded for this clonotype. This sequence joins TRBV12-3 or TRBV12-4 and TRBJ1-6, with 7 nucleotides matching TRBD1. This CDR3 comprises 15 residues. With V trimmed by 5 bases and J by 4 bases, 5 bases remained unmatched. The CDR3 nucleotides read TGTGCCAGCAGTCTCGGGACAGTTTATAATTCACCCCTCCACTTT. Its translation is CASSLGTVYNSPLHF.

V usage is TRBV18 and J usage is TRBJ2-5, with no clear D. CDR3 length: 15 amino acids. Trimming took 3 bases from V and 1 from J, leaving 12 bases between them. Germline-derived CDR1 and CDR2 are KGHSH and LQKENI. The CDR3: CASSPTLQTQETQYF. CDR3 nucleotides: TGTGCCAGCTCACCCACCCTACAGACCCAAGAGACCCAGTACTTC.

The chain has TRBV12-3 or TRBV12-4 and TRBJ1-1; tentatively, D is TRBD1 (5 bases). The V and J ends lost 3 bases and 0 bases respectively, with 8 bases between them. The CDR3 has 14 amino acids. The CDR3 DNA reads TGTGCCAGCAGTTTTCAGGGATTGAACACTGAAGCTTTCTTT. Protein product: CASSFQGLNTEAFF.

The genes are TRBV10-3 and TRBJ2-7; D uncertain. The CDR3 contains 13 residues. V lost 7 bases, J lost 0 bases, and 10 bases lay in between. Germline V gene lookup returns CDR1 ENHRY and CDR2 SYGVKD. DNA for the CDR3: TGTGCCATCACGCAGGACCCCTCCTACGAGCAGTACTTC. Translation gives CAITQDPSYEQYF.

The chain uses TRBV25-1 and TRBJ1-1; possible D gene TRBD1, 5 bases. CDR3 length: 15 amino acids. Per germline, CDR1 MGHDK and CDR2 SYGVNS. V was shortened by 7 bases and J by 0 bases, with 15 bases between the two germline ends. Written as DNA, the CDR3 is TGTGCCAGCACACCTCCGGGGGGGATGAACACTGAAGCTTTCTTT. Protein: CASTPPGGMNTEAFF.

The table lists this clonotype with a few counts. V is TRBV28 and J is TRBJ2-1, with TRBD1 identical over 7 bases. The germline V gene has CDR1 MDHEN and CDR2 SYDVKM. The V segment lost 6 bases and the J segment 6 bases; nucleotides outside the gene matches: 14. This CDR3 contains 16 residues. The CDR3 DNA reads TGTGCCAGCAGCTTACCGGGACAGACGATACTCAATGAGCAGTTCTTC. It is translated as CASSLPGQTILNEQFF.

The CDR3 is CSVRMGLEQYF. The CDR3 DNA reads TGCAGCGTTCGGATGGGGCTCGAGCAGTACTTC. This rearrangement joins TRBV29-1 to TRBJ2-7; maybe TRBD1 (5 bases). The V end was cut by 5 bases, the J end by 6 bases, with 11 bases between. Germline CDR1 and CDR2: SQVTM and ANQGSEA. CDR3 size: 11 residues.

The genes are TRBV29-1 and TRBJ1-1; 7 nucleotides agree with TRBD1. This CDR3 is 15 amino acids long. CDR1 is SQVTM and CDR2 is ANQGSEA in the germline V gene. J gave up 2 bases and V 2 bases, and 8 bases lay outside the gene matches. This chain's CDR3 is CSVETAGGTNTEAFF. The DNA of the CDR3 is TGCAGCGTTGAAACGGCAGGGGGGACAAACACTGAAGCTTTCTTT. Full variable domain (remainder filled in from reference TRBV29-1 and TRBJ1-1): SAVISQKPSRDICQRGTSLTIQCQVDSQVTMMFWYRQQPGQSLTLIATANQGSEATYESGFVIDKFPISRPNLTFSTLTVSNMSPEDSSIYLCSVETAGGTNTEAFFGQGTRLTVV.

This chain uses TRBV12-3 or TRBV12-4 with TRBJ2-2, with D perhaps TRBD2 (5 bases). The CDR3 spans 15 residues. Between the trimmed V and J ends, which lost 4 bases and 3 bases, there was a span of 12 bases. The CDR3 region is CASSWGVPDTGELFF. CDR3 nucleotide sequence: TGTGCCAGCAGTTGGGGAGTCCCAGACACCGGGGAGCTGTTTTTT.